Listed below are T cell receptor beta chains from one sample, sequenced in a study of blood T cell repertoires in COVID-19. Assay: immunoSEQ multiplex PCR; the TCRdb copy retains only in-frame clones and omits some. The profile shows some 14,000 clones, more than 70% of them singletons. The sample comprised peripheral blood. The receptor source for this set is a human donor in a cohort sampled during active COVID-19. Each CDR3 is given with its conserved first and last residue. A D gene is named only where the DNA matches it firmly. The size field is filled for only some rows; it gives once, few, many or a size class.

TRBV11-2	.	.	TRBJ2-1	CASSIIRGGTSDSYNEQFF
TRBV7-8	.	.	TRBJ1-5	CASSLARIAGLSHSNQPQHF
TRBV19	once	.	TRBJ1-2	CASSYGHSYGYTF
TRBV5-1	.	.	TRBJ1-6	CASSLEGQTYNSPLHF
TRBV28	.	.	TRBJ1-6	CASSNPGRLSSYNSPLHF
TRBV5-1	.	TRBD1	TRBJ1-5	CASSLAPRTGLNTSNQPQHF
TRBV9	.	.	TRBJ1-4	CASSARGPPRGFNEKLFF
TRBV5-1	.	TRBD1	TRBJ1-5	CASRSTGTGMEPQHF
TRBV5-1	.	TRBD1	TRBJ2-7	CASSLGQGASEQYF
TRBV6-5	.	.	TRBJ2-2	CASSYSSRYTGELFF
TRBV3-1/TRBV3-2	.	TRBD1	TRBJ1-1	CASSQTGFEAFF
TRBV10-3	.	.	TRBJ1-2	CAISESSGYNYGYTF
TRBV5-5	.	.	TRBJ1-1	CASSFTGEVAFF
TRBV19	.	.	TRBJ2-5	CASSIWPPGLSGQETQYF
TRBV5-1	.	TRBD1	TRBJ1-2	CASSLGTGARGYTF
TRBV9	.	TRBD1	TRBJ2-1	CASSPSGTVPYNEQFF
TRBV27	.	TRBD1	TRBJ2-7	CASSLRGAGTGVYEQYF
TRBV7-2	.	.	TRBJ2-3	CASARVFTDTQYF
TRBV7-8	.	.	TRBJ2-3	CASSLDSWGGGDTQYF
TRBV5-4	few	TRBD2	TRBJ2-5	CASSLGLAAEETQYF
TRBV7-2	.	.	TRBJ2-1	CASSFTRLGGNEQFF
TRBV9	.	.	TRBJ2-5	CASSVEARGVETQYF
TRBV4-1	.	TRBD2	TRBJ2-4	CASSQAPIGGLAGAAKNIQYF
TRBV15	.	.	TRBJ1-3	CATSAGHQSSGNTIYF
TRBV4-3	.	.	TRBJ1-4	CASSQGATNEKLFF
TRBV19	once	TRBD1	TRBJ2-7	CASSTRTGMNYEQYF
TRBV6-5	.	TRBD1	TRBJ2-3	CASKPGQLADTQYF
TRBV6-5	.	.	TRBJ2-7	CASTLRWGGEQYF
TRBV19	few	TRBD1	TRBJ2-1	CASSITWGQTFSSYNEQFF
TRBV10-3	once	.	TRBJ1-5	CAINQGGNQPQHF
TRBV7-2	.	.	TRBJ2-1	CASSKYLGEQFF
TRBV6-6	.	.	TRBJ2-5	CATCRQYQETQYF
TRBV28	.	.	TRBJ2-1	CASRQGTYNEQFF
TRBV7-2	.	TRBD1	TRBJ1-2	CASSTRQGGSYGYTF
TRBV5-5	.	TRBD2	TRBJ2-1	CASRQGGIAGDEFF
TRBV5-4	few	TRBD1	TRBJ1-3	CASSLPGGKGNTIYF
TRBV15	.	.	TRBJ2-1	CATNRGDSGALLGDEQFF
TRBV28	.	.	TRBJ1-4	CASSPRQLGEKLFF
TRBV14	few	.	TRBJ1-1	CASSQAGSVNTEAFF
TRBV24-1	.	.	TRBJ1-2	CATSAAAGVGTIYGYTF
TRBV10-1	.	.	TRBJ2-6	CASSEGSSGANVLTF
TRBV6-1	.	TRBD1	TRBJ1-5	CASSEVRGTGRGNQPQHF
TRBV27	once	TRBD1	TRBJ2-7	CASSLSGTDTYEQYF
TRBV28	.	TRBD1	TRBJ2-7	CASSPGGRRSYEQYF
TRBV4-1	.	.	TRBJ1-2	CASSQDPTVGRYGYTF
TRBV25-1	.	.	TRBJ2-3	CASTGYRGLRDTQYF
TRBV6-5	.	.	TRBJ2-7	CASTDNYEQYF